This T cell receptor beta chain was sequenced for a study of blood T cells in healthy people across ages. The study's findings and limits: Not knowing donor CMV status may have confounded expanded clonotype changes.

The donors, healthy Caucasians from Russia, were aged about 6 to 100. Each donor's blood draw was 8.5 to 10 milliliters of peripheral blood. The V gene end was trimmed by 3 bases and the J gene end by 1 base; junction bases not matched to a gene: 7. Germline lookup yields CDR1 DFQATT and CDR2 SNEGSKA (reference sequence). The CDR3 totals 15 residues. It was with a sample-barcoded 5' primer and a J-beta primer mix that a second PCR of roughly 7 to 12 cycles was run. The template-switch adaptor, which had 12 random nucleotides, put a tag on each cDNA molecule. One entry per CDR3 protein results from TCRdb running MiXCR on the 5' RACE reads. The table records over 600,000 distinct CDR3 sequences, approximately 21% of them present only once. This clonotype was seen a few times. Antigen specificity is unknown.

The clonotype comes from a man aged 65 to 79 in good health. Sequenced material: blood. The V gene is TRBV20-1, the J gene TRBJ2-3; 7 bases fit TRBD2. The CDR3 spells CSARTPSGGTDTQYF. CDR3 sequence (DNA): TGCAGTGCTAGGACCCCTAGCGGAGGCACAGATACGCAGTATTTT.